This T cell receptor (beta chain) was recovered during a study of glioma-infiltrating T cells after dendritic cell vaccination. Broader study findings: Higher pretreatment TIL content predicted longer progression-free time and survival.

The protocol was immunoSEQ multiplex PCR, while the TCRdb copy is restricted to in-frame clones and leaves out a portion. Among about 92,000 clones listed, just over 85% were seen once. PBMC sampling occurred before vaccination, two weeks after the third dose, and at progression. This CDR3 has 19 residues. V was pared by 3 bases and J by 0 bases, with 24 bases between. Germline CDR1 MNHNS, CDR2 SASEGT. On this clone: Its antigen is unidentified.

The receptor's source is a human donor with glioblastoma. The V call is TRBV6-1, the J call TRBJ2-7; possibly TRBD2 for D (7 bases). Sequenced material: blood, taken before dendritic cell vaccination. The CDR3 spells CASSEGLLSGTYASYEQYF. Here the CDR3 DNA reads TGTGCCAGCAGTGAGGGACTATTATCCGGGACATATGCCTCCTACGAGCAGTACTTC.